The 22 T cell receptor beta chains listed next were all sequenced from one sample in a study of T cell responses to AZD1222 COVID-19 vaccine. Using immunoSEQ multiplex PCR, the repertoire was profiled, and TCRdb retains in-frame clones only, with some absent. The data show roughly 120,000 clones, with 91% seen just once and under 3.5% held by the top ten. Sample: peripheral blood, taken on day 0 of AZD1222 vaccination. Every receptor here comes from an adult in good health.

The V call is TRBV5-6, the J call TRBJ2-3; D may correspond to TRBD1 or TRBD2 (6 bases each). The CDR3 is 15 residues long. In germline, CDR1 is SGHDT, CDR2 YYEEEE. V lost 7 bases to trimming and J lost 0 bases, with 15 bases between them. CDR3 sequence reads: CASEGGYSSTDTQYF. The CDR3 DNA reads TGTGCCAGCGAGGGGGGATACTCTAGCACAGATACGCAGTATTTT.

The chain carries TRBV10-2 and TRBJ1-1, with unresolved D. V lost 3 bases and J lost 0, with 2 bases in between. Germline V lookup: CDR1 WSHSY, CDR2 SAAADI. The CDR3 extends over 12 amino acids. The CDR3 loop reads CASSDLNTEAFF. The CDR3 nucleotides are TGCGCCAGCAGTGACCTGAACACTGAAGCTTTCTTT.

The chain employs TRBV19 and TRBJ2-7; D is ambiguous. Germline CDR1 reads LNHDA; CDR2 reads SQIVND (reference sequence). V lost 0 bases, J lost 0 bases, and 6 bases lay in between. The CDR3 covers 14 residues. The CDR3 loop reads CASSIEAVSYEQYF. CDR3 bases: TGTGCCAGTAGTATAGAGGCAGTCTCCTACGAGCAGTACTTC.

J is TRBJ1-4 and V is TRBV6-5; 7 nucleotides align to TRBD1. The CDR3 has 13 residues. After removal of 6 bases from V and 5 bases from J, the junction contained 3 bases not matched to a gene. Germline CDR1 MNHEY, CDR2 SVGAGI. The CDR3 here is CASRTTGNEKLFF. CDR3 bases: TGTGCCAGCAGGACGACAGGGAATGAAAAACTGTTTTTT.

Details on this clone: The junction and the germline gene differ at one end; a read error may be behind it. The CDR3 DNA follows: TGCGCCAGCAGCGTTTCAGGGAGCTCTCCTGACTTC. Translation: CASSVSGSSPDF. The chain links TRBV5-1 to TRBJ2-7; either TRBD1 or TRBD2 may fit D (5 bases each). The CDR3 is made up of 12 amino acids. Per the germline V gene, CDR1 is SGHRS and CDR2 is YFSETQ. Full variable domain (remainder filled in from reference TRBV5-1 and TRBJ2-7): KAGVTQTPRYLIKTRGQQVTLSCSPISGHRSVSWYQQTPGQGLQFLFEYFSETQRNKGNFPGRFSGRQFSNSRSEMNVSTLELGDSALYLCASSVSGSSPDFGPGTRLTVT.

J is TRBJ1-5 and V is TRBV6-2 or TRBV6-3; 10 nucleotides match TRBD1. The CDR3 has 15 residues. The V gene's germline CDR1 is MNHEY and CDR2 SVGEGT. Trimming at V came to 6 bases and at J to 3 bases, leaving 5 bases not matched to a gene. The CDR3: CASSWTGGYNQPQHF. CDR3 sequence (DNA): TGTGCCAGCAGCTGGACAGGGGGGTACAATCAGCCCCAGCATTTT.

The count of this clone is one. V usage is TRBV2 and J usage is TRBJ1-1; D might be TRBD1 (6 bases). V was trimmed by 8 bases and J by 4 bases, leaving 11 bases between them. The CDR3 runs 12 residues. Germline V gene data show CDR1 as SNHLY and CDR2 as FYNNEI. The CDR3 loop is CASYRVGTEAFF. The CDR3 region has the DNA TGTGCCAGCTACAGGGTAGGCACTGAAGCTTTCTTT.

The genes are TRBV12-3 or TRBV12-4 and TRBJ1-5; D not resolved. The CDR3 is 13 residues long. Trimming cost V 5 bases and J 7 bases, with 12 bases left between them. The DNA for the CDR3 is TGTGCCAGCAGTGGCGGGGAAGGGCAGCCCCAGCATTTT. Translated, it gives CASSGGEGQPQHF.

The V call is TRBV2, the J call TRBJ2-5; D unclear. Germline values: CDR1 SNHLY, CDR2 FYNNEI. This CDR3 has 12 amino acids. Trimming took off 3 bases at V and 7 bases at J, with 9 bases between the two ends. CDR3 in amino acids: CASSENRATQYF. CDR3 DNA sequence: TGTGCCAGCAGTGAGAACCGCGCGACCCAGTACTTC. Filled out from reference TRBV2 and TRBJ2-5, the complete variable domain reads EPEVTQTPSHQVTQMGQEVILRCVPISNHLYFYWYRQILGQKVEFLVSFYNNEISEKSEIFDDQFSVERPDGSNFTLKIRSTKLEDSAMYFCASSENRATQYFGPGTRLLVL.

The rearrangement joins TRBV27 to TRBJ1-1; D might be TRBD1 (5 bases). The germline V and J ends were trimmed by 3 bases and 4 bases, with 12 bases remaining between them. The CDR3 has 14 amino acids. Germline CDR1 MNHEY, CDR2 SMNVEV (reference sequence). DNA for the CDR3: TGTGCCAGCAGTTTTGTGGCGGGGGGCACTGAAGCTTTCTTT. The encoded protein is CASSFVAGGTEAFF.

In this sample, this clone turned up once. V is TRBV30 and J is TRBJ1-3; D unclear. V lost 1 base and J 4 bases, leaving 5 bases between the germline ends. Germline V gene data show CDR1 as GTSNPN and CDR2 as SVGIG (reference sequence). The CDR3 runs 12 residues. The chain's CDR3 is CAWSELGNTIYF. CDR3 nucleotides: TGTGCCTGGAGTGAGTTGGGAAACACCATATATTTT.

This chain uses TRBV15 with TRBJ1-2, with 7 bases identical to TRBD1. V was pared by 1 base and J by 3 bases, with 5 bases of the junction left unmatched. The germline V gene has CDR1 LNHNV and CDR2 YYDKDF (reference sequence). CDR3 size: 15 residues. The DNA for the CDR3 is TGTGCCACCAGCAGAGGCACAGGGGACCACTATGGCTACACCTTC. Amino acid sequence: CATSRGTGDHYGYTF.

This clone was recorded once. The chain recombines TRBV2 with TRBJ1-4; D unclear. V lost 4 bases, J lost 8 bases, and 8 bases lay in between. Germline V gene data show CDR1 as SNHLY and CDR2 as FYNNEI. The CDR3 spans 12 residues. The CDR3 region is CASSGGLEKLFF. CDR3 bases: TGTGCCAGCAGTGGAGGACTGGAAAAACTGTTTTTT.

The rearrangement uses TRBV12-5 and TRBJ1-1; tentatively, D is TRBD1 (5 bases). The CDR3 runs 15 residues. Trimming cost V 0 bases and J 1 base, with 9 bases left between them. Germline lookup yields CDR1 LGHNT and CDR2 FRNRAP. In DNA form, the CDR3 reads TGTGCTAGTGGTTTGGTGGTTACAGGGAACACTGAAGCTTTCTTT. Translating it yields CASGLVVTGNTEAFF.

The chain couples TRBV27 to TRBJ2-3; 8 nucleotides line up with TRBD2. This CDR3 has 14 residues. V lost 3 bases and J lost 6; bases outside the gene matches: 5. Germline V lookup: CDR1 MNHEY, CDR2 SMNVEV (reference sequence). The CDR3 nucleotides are TGTGCCAGCAGTTTGACTAGCGCTTCTGATACGCAGTATTTT. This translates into CASSLTSASDTQYF.

The CDR3 DNA is TGTGCCAGCAGTTACCGTTCAGTGAGCTCTGGAAACACCATATATTTT. It yields the protein CASSYRSVSSGNTIYF. V usage is TRBV6-5 and J usage is TRBJ1-3; D is unresolved. V dropped 2 bases and J dropped 0 bases, with 11 bases sitting between them. CDR3 size: 16 residues. Germline V gene data show CDR1 as MNHEY and CDR2 as SVGAGI.

CDR3 DNA sequence: TGTGCCAGTAGTTTTGACAGCGTGCAGTTCTTC. Amino acids: CASSFDSVQFF. The chain has TRBV19 and TRBJ2-1, with D maybe TRBD1 (5 bases). The V and J ends lost 5 bases and 12 bases respectively, with 11 bases between them. From germline, CDR1 is LNHDA and CDR2 SQIVND (reference sequence). This CDR3 region has 11 residues.

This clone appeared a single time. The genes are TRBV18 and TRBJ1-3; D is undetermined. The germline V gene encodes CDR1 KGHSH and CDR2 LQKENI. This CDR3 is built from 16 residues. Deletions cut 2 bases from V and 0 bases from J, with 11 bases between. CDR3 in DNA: TGTGCCAGCTCACCATCAGCAGGATACTCTGGAAACACCATATATTTT. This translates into CASSPSAGYSGNTIYF.

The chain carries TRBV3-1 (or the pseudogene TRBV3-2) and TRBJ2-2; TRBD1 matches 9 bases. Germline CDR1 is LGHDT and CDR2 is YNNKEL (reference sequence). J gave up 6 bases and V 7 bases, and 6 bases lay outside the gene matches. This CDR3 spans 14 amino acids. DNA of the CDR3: TGTGCCAGCAAGAACAGGGGGCAAGCCGGGGAGCTGTTTTTT. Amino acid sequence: CASKNRGQAGELFF.

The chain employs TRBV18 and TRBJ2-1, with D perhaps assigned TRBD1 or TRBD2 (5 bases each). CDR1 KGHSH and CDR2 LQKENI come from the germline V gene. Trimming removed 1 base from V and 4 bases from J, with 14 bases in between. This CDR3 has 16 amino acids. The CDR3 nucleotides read TGTGCCAGCTCACCACGTGAAGGGGAGCGGTACAATGAGCAGTTCTTC. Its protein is CASSPREGERYNEQFF.

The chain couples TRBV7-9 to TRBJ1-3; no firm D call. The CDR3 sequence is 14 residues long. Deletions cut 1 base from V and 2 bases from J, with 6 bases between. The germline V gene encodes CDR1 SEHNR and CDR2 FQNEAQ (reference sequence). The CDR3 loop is CASSLDNTGNTIYF. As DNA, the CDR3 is TGTGCCAGCAGCTTAGACAATACTGGAAACACCATATATTTT.

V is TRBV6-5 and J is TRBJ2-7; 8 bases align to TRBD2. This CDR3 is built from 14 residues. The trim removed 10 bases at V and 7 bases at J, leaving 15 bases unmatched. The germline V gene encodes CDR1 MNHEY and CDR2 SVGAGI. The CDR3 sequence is CATTGTRRRHEQYF. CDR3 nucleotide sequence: TGTGCCACTACTGGGACTAGACGCCGTCATGAGCAGTACTTC.